Listed here are 21 T cell receptor beta chains from one sample, sequenced in a study of blood T cell repertoires in COVID-19. Data came from immunoSEQ multiplex PCR; TCRdb stores just in-frame clones and leaves some out. The table includes 150,000 to 200,000 clones, about 84% detected once. Sequenced input: peripheral blood. The receptors derive from a person aged 65-85 years with COVID-19, enrolled during active disease.

The rearrangement joins TRBV11-2 to TRBJ1-6; D is ambiguous. Germline V gene sequence: CDR1 SGHAT, CDR2 FQNNGV. The V gene lost 3 bases and the J gene lost 7 bases, with 10 bases spanning the gap. This CDR3 has 14 residues. The CDR3 reads CASSLGGGNSPLHF. The CDR3 DNA reads as TGTGCCAGCAGCTTGGGCGGAGGGAATTCACCCCTCCACTTT.

The V call is TRBV2, the J call TRBJ2-5; the D gene is possibly TRBD2 (6 bases). Looked up from germline, CDR1 is SNHLY and CDR2 is FYNNEI. The CDR3 extends over 13 amino acids. Trimming took off 8 bases at V and 0 bases at J, with 10 bases between the two ends. The CDR3 nucleotides are TGTGCCAGCGCCGGGAGCTACCAAGAGACCCAGTACTTC. Amino acid sequence: CASAGSYQETQYF.

The chain joins TRBV4-2 to TRBJ1-5; D ambiguous. Trimming took off 0 bases at V and 3 bases at J, with 9 bases between the two ends. The CDR3 sequence is 15 residues long. Germline CDR1 LGHNA, CDR2 YNFKEQ. CDR3 loop: CASSQEEGYNQPQHF. In nucleotides, the CDR3 is TGTGCCAGCAGCCAAGAAGAGGGATACAATCAGCCCCAGCATTTT.

This chain joins TRBV11-2 and TRBJ1-4; TRBD1 matches at 8 bases. V lost 5 bases to trimming and J lost 10 bases; unmatched junction nucleotides: 6. This CDR3 spans 13 amino acids. Germline CDR1 is SGHAT and CDR2 is FQNNGV. CDR3 DNA sequence: TGTGCCAGCAGCGAGGAACAGGGGGGAAAACTGTTTTTT. Translating it yields CASSEEQGGKLFF.

This chain connects TRBV19 to TRBJ2-3; 7 bases are a match to TRBD2. The J segment lost 0 bases and the V segment lost 1 base, leaving 10 bases of the junction unmatched. This CDR3 contains 18 residues. Germline V gene lookup returns CDR1 LNHDA and CDR2 SQIVND (reference sequence). For the CDR3, the DNA is TGTGCCAGTAGTATAGCGTCTTGGGAGGGATCCAGCACAGATACGCAGTATTTT. Its translation is CASSIASWEGSSTDTQYF.

The rearrangement links TRBV7-2 to TRBJ2-2; tentatively, D is TRBD2 (5 bases). Trimming took 0 bases from V and 6 from J, leaving 14 bases between them. This CDR3 has 16 residues. The germline CDR1 and CDR2 sequences are SGHTA and FQGNSA. The CDR3 loop reads CASSLAGAGWSGELFF. The CDR3 DNA sequence: TGTGCCAGCAGCTTAGCGGGTGCGGGCTGGTCCGGGGAGCTGTTTTTT.

The gene calls are TRBV7-7 and TRBJ2-5; 7 positions agree with TRBD2. V was clipped by 5 bases and J by 2 bases; unmatched bases: 8. The CDR3 runs 15 residues. Germline assignment: CDR1 SSHAT and CDR2 FNYEAQ (reference sequence). This CDR3 is CASSPGLTNQETQYF. The CDR3 DNA follows: TGTGCCAGCAGCCCGGGACTAACAAATCAAGAGACCCAGTACTTC.

The chain carries TRBV25-1 and TRBJ1-1; TRBD1 matches 8 bases. The V segment lost 4 bases and the J segment 4 bases; nucleotides outside the gene matches: 5. Germline CDR1 reads MGHDK; CDR2 reads SYGVNS. The CDR3 runs 14 residues. CDR3 region: CASSGQQGVTEAFF. The CDR3 DNA sequence: TGTGCCAGCAGTGGTCAACAGGGGGTCACTGAAGCTTTCTTT. The entire variable domain, with the rest obtained from reference TRBV25-1 and TRBJ1-1, is as follows: EADIYQTPRYLVIGTGKKITLECSQTMGHDKMYWYQQDPGMELHLIHYSYGVNSTEKGDLSSESTVSRIRTEHFPLTLESARPSHTSQYLCASSGQQGVTEAFFGQGTRLTVV.

The chain combines TRBV19 with TRBJ2-5, with 14 bases identical to TRBD2. The CDR3 has 15 residues. Per germline, CDR1 LNHDA and CDR2 SQIVND (reference sequence). The J segment lost 4 bases and the V segment lost 7 bases, leaving 5 bases of the junction unmatched. In DNA, the CDR3 is TGTGCCAGTAAGTCCGGGACTAGCGGGAGAGAGACCCAGTACTTC. Its protein is CASKSGTSGRETQYF.

The chain has TRBV11-2 and TRBJ2-3; maybe TRBD2 (6 bases). The V gene lost 5 bases and the J gene lost 3 bases, with 12 bases spanning the gap. The CDR3 totals 14 residues. Per germline, CDR1 SGHAT and CDR2 FQNNGV. The CDR3 sequence: CASSRQRVTDTQYF. DNA for the CDR3: TGTGCCAGCAGCCGACAGCGGGTTACAGATACGCAGTATTTT.

The chain couples TRBV6-5 to TRBJ1-6; 7 bases line up with TRBD1. The germline V gene encodes CDR1 MNHEY and CDR2 SVGAGI. J was trimmed by 9 bases and V by 7 bases; bases with no gene match: 6. CDR3 length: 13 residues. This chain's CDR3 is CASTTGVGSPLHF. In DNA, the CDR3 is TGTGCCAGCACAACAGGGGTGGGTTCACCCCTCCACTTT.

The chain is built from TRBV27 and TRBJ1-4, with TRBD1 identical over 8 bases. V was pared by 3 bases and J by 5 bases, with 8 bases of the junction left unmatched. The CDR3 spans 16 residues. CDR1 MNHEY and CDR2 SMNVEV come from the germline V gene (reference sequence). CDR3 amino acids: CASSFGATGGNEKLFF. The CDR3 coding sequence is TGTGCCAGCAGTTTTGGGGCCACAGGGGGGAATGAAAAACTGTTTTTT.

The rearrangement links TRBV7-6 to TRBJ2-5; D gene ambiguous. CDR1 is SGHVS and CDR2 is FNYEAQ in the germline V gene. V shed 3 bases and J shed 0 bases, with 11 bases lying between them. This CDR3 comprises 15 residues. The CDR3 reads CASSFLEAYQETQYF. DNA of the CDR3: TGTGCCAGCAGCTTCCTAGAAGCGTACCAAGAGACCCAGTACTTC.

This clone has a handful of counts. The chain couples TRBV29-1 to TRBJ2-7, with D possibly being TRBD2 (5 bases). This CDR3 has 11 residues. The germline V gene has CDR1 SQVTM and CDR2 ANQGSEA. Between the trimmed V and J ends, which lost 3 bases and 5 bases, there was a span of 8 bases. CDR3 loop: CSVDWGDEQYF. In DNA form, the CDR3 reads TGCAGCGTTGATTGGGGAGACGAGCAGTACTTC.

This clone was counted a single time. The chain carries TRBV5-4 and TRBJ1-1; perhaps TRBD1 as D (5 bases). The CDR3 has 14 amino acids. The V and J ends lost 0 bases and 1 base respectively, with 7 bases between them. Germline values: CDR1 SGHNT, CDR2 YYREEE (reference sequence). In nucleotides, the CDR3 is TGTGCCAGCAGCTTGGAGCAGGGGAACACTGAAGCTTTCTTT. As protein: CASSLEQGNTEAFF.

The chain recombines TRBV28 with TRBJ2-7; 11 bases align to TRBD2. The germline V gene encodes CDR1 MDHEN and CDR2 SYDVKM. The CDR3 has 14 residues. J was trimmed by 6 bases and V by 5 bases; bases with no gene match: 6. DNA for the CDR3: TGTGCCAGCAGTCGTAGCGGGAGGGCGAGCGAGCAGTACTTC. Protein product: CASSRSGRASEQYF.

The chain couples TRBV5-4 to TRBJ2-1, with 9 nucleotides matching TRBD1. Germline assignment: CDR1 SGHNT and CDR2 YYREEE (reference sequence). J lost 5 bases, V lost 3 bases, and 12 bases had no gene match. The CDR3 consists of 17 residues. CDR3 amino acids: CASSSRPTGGGDNEQFF. In DNA, the CDR3 is TGTGCCAGCAGCTCCAGACCCACAGGGGGCGGGGACAATGAGCAGTTCTTC. Full variable domain (rest looked up from reference TRBV5-4 and TRBJ2-1): ETGVTQSPTHLIKTRGQQVTLRCSSQSGHNTVSWYQQALGQGPQFIFQYYREEENGRGNFPPRFSGLQFPNYSSELNVNALELDDSALYLCASSSRPTGGGDNEQFFGPGTRLTVL.

This clone was observed once. The V call is TRBV6-4, the J call TRBJ2-3; 7 positions agree with TRBD2. CDR1 and CDR2 (germline): MRHNA, SNTAGT. CDR3 length: 14 residues. J was trimmed by 7 bases and V by 4 bases; bases with no gene match: 8. The CDR3 region has the DNA TGTGCCAGCAGTGCGGAAGCGGGGACCCATACGCAGTATTTT. Its protein product is CASSAEAGTHTQYF.

This chain connects TRBV7-2 to TRBJ1-3; D might be TRBD1 (5 bases). The germline CDR1 and CDR2 sequences are SGHTA and FQGNSA. This CDR3 is 15 amino acids long. V was shortened by 1 base and J by 4 bases, with 11 bases between the two germline ends. In nucleotides, the CDR3 is TGTGCCAGCAGCTTAGTCAGGGTGGGGGGAAACACCATATATTTT. Amino acid sequence: CASSLVRVGGNTIYF.

The genes are TRBV5-1 and TRBJ2-3; TRBD1 might be the D (5 bases). V dropped 5 bases and J dropped 2 bases, with 12 bases sitting between them. The CDR3 runs to 14 residues. The germline gives CDR1 SGHRS, CDR2 YFSETQ. This CDR3 is CASRPQDNTDTQYF. The CDR3 DNA reads as TGCGCCAGCAGACCCCAGGACAACACAGATACGCAGTATTTT. The variable domain in full, completed from reference TRBV5-1 and TRBJ2-3, reads KAGVTQTPRYLIKTRGQQVTLSCSPISGHRSVSWYQQTPGQGLQFLFEYFSETQRNKGNFPGRFSGRQFSNSRSEMNVSTLELGDSALYLCASRPQDNTDTQYFGPGTRLTVL.

J is TRBJ2-5 and V is TRBV27, with a possible D match to TRBD2 (6 bases). Germline V lookup: CDR1 MNHEY, CDR2 SMNVEV (reference sequence). The CDR3 contains 13 residues. V was pared by 3 bases and J by 5 bases, with 10 bases between. The CDR3 is CASSFRGRETQYF. DNA of the CDR3: TGTGCCAGCAGTTTCCGAGGGAGGGAGACCCAGTACTTC.